The 21 T cell receptor beta chains in this list originate from one sample, sequenced in a study of T-cell reconstitution after alpha-beta-depleted transplantation in children. Preparation of the TCRbeta library was carried out with unique molecular identifiers. TCRdb processed the PCR reads anew with MiXCR; each CDR3 protein has one entry. The sample gives under 75,000 distinct CDR3 sequences, around 9.9% of which show up once; around 14% is in the top ten. The source was PBMCs, collected before TCRalphabeta/CD19-depleted stem cell transplant. These receptors all stem from a boy aged 5-17 years with acute myeloid leukemia, due to receive a stem cell transplant.

This clonotype appeared many times. The CDR3, as DNA: TGCAGTGCTAGAGATGATTGGGGGAGCTCCTACAATGAGCAGTTCTTC. Its protein product is CSARDDWGSSYNEQFF. The chain couples TRBV20-1 to TRBJ2-1; possibly TRBD1 or TRBD2 for D (5 bases each). V lost 0 bases, J lost 0 bases, and 12 bases lay in between. Per the germline V gene, CDR1 is DFQATT and CDR2 is SNEGSKA (reference sequence). The CDR3 contains 16 residues.

This sequence joins TRBV2 and TRBJ2-5; D is perhaps TRBD2 (5 bases). V was shortened by 5 bases and J by 5 bases, with 15 bases between the two germline ends. The CDR3 totals 14 residues. Germline values: CDR1 SNHLY, CDR2 FYNNEI. CDR3 DNA sequence: TGTGCCAGCAGTCAACTAGTTGAGGCGGAGACCCAGTACTTC. The encoded protein is CASSQLVEAETQYF.

This clonotype showed up many times. V gene TRBV7-2 combines with J gene TRBJ2-1; a possible D gene is TRBD2 (5 bases). The V and J ends lost 0 bases and 5 bases respectively, with 11 bases between them. Germline-derived CDR1 and CDR2 are SGHTA and FQGNSA. The CDR3 contains 15 residues. The CDR3: CASSLAASGDNEQFF. The CDR3 DNA is TGTGCCAGCAGCTTAGCCGCCAGCGGCGACAATGAGCAGTTCTTC.

Notes on this clonotype: This could be a read error, since a much larger clone is one nucleotide away. V gene TRBV7-9 combines with J gene TRBJ2-3, with D tentatively TRBD1 or TRBD2 (5 bases each). There are 14 residues in the CDR3. The V and J ends lost 5 bases and 2 bases respectively, with 11 bases between them. In germline, CDR1 is SEHNR, CDR2 FQNEAQ (reference sequence). CDR3 coding DNA: TGTGCCAGCAGCCCTCGGGACCTCACAGATACGCAGTATTTT. Protein: CASSPRDLTDTQYF.

The V and J genes are TRBV5-1 and TRBJ1-6; no clear D gene. Germline CDR1 SGHRS, CDR2 YFSETQ. Trimming removed 2 bases at V and 9 bases at J, with 12 bases between. The CDR3 is 14 amino acids. The CDR3 here is CASSLTPSGSPLHF. The CDR3 nucleotides are TGCGCCAGCAGCTTAACCCCCTCTGGTTCACCCCTCCACTTT.

Comment on this clonotype: Given a much more abundant clone one base away, this may be a read error. The rearrangement links TRBV7-2 to TRBJ1-1, with D possibly TRBD1 on 6 matching bases. The CDR3 runs to 13 residues. Trimming stripped 4 bases from V and 1 base from J, with 7 bases between. The germline gives CDR1 SGHTA, CDR2 FQGNSA. The CDR3 bases are TGTGCCAGCAGCTCGACAGGGAACACTGAAGCTTTCTTT. It yields the protein CASSSTGNTEAFF.

In its sample, this clonotype was seen many times. This chain connects TRBV6-1 to TRBJ2-3, with a possible D match to TRBD2 (5 bases). Germline V gives CDR1 MNHNS, CDR2 SASEGT. Trimming stripped 5 bases from V and 6 bases from J, with 21 bases between. CDR3 length: 16 residues. The CDR3 coding sequence is TGTGCCAGCAGTCGAGGGCTACGCGGACTCCAGGATACGCAGTATTTT. Its protein is CASSRGLRGLQDTQYF.

V usage is TRBV10-3 and J usage is TRBJ1-1, with D maybe TRBD1 (6 bases). The germline V and J ends were trimmed by 0 bases and 6 bases, with 11 bases remaining between them. This CDR3 has 14 residues. Germline V gives CDR1 ENHRY, CDR2 SYGVKD. The CDR3 DNA follows: TGTGCCATCAGTGAGTCTTTTGGGGGCCCTGAAGCTTTCTTT. This sequence encodes CAISESFGGPEAFF.

In this sample, this clonotype turned up many times. The chain links TRBV20-1 to TRBJ1-5, with D possibly TRBD1 on 6 matching bases. Germline V gene lookup returns CDR1 DFQATT and CDR2 SNEGSKA (reference sequence). The V gene lost 0 bases and the J gene lost 6 bases, with 15 bases spanning the gap. CDR3 length: 15 amino acids. The CDR3 here is CSARDWSGDGQPQHF. The CDR3 coding sequence is TGCAGTGCTAGAGATTGGTCAGGGGATGGTCAGCCCCAGCATTTT.

This clonotype was recorded a few times. V is TRBV3-1 and J is TRBJ2-7, with D unclear. CDR3 length: 14 amino acids. Germline V CDR1 and CDR2: LGHDT, YNNKEL (reference sequence). The ends were cut back, 0 bases at V and 2 bases at J, with 8 bases in the middle. CDR3 sequence reads: CASSQEKAAYEQYV. The CDR3 nucleotides read TGTGCCAGCAGCCAAGAAAAGGCAGCCTACGAGCAGTACGTC.

This clonotype was recorded at least ten times. The chain couples TRBV20-1 to TRBJ2-7, with TRBD1 matching over 10 bases. Germline CDR1 is DFQATT and CDR2 is SNEGSKA (reference sequence). V lost 5 bases and J lost 3; bases outside the gene matches: 4. The CDR3 covers 13 residues. This chain's CDR3 is CSASGTGDYEQYF. The CDR3, as DNA: TGCAGTGCTTCCGGGACAGGGGACTACGAGCAGTACTTC.

In its sample, this clonotype was seen many times. This chain uses TRBV27 with TRBJ1-4, with a weak D call TRBD1 (5 bases). The CDR3 spans 17 residues. V was trimmed by 1 base and J by 8 bases, leaving 20 bases between them. CDR1 and CDR2 (germline): MNHEY, SMNVEV (reference sequence). The CDR3 coding sequence is TGTGCCAGCAGTTTATTGTCCGGGGCAGTCCGGTACGAAAAACTGTTTTTT. Encoded protein: CASSLLSGAVRYEKLFF.

This clonotype was observed at least ten times. The J gene is TRBJ2-2, the V gene TRBV18, with 10 bases lining up with TRBD2. Trimming cost V 3 bases and J 4 bases; bases outside gene matches: 2. From germline, CDR1 is KGHSH and CDR2 LQKENI. This CDR3 is 15 amino acids long. As DNA, the CDR3 is TGTGCCAGCTCACCCGGGACTAGCGCCACCGGGGAGCTGTTTTTT. Amino acids: CASSPGTSATGELFF.

This chain connects TRBV7-2 to TRBJ2-7; D may be TRBD2 (7 bases). CDR3 length: 15 residues. V was shortened by 6 bases and J by 6 bases, with 21 bases between the two germline ends. Looked up from germline, CDR1 is SGHTA and CDR2 is FQGNSA. The CDR3 loop is CASRRGGGRNSEQYV. DNA for the CDR3: TGTGCCAGCAGAAGAGGGGGGGGGCGAAACAGCGAGCAGTACGTC.

The V call is TRBV30, the J call TRBJ2-1; 8 nucleotides match TRBD2. CDR1 and CDR2 from the germline V gene are GTSNPN and SVGIG (reference sequence). With V trimmed by 3 bases and J by 7 bases, 11 bases remained unmatched. The CDR3 is made up of 15 amino acids. The CDR3 nucleotides read TGTGCCTGGAGGACCCCAGCGGGAGAGACGAATGAGCAGTTCTTC. It codes for CAWRTPAGETNEQFF.

This clonotype was seen ten or more times. V is TRBV9 and J is TRBJ2-1; 15 positions match TRBD2. The V gene's germline CDR1 is SGDLS and CDR2 YYNGEE. Unmatched junction bases numbered 9, after V lost 6 bases and J lost 8 bases. The CDR3 totals 16 residues. CDR3 amino acids: CASTRTSGGASHEQFF. The CDR3 DNA follows: TGTGCCAGCACCCGGACTAGCGGGGGGGCCAGTCATGAGCAGTTCTTC.

At least ten counts were recorded for this clonotype. The V gene is TRBV7-9, the J gene TRBJ1-1; no clear D. V lost 8 bases, J lost 0 bases, and 4 bases lay in between. Germline CDR1 and CDR2: SEHNR and FQNEAQ (reference sequence). CDR3 length equals 11 residues. The CDR3 region is CASHLNTEAFF. The DNA for the CDR3 is TGTGCCAGCCATTTGAACACTGAAGCTTTCTTT.

This clonotype was recorded at least ten times. V usage is TRBV15 and J usage is TRBJ2-1; D remains unclear. The CDR3 runs to 13 residues. V was trimmed by 0 bases and J by 9 bases, leaving 9 bases between them. From germline, CDR1 is LNHNV and CDR2 YYDKDF (reference sequence). The CDR3 is CATSRDRLGEQFF. In DNA, the CDR3 is TGTGCCACCAGCAGAGATCGGCTTGGTGAGCAGTTCTTC.

This clonotype was seen ten or more times. This chain links TRBV12-3 or TRBV12-4 with TRBJ1-4, with 7 bases lining up with TRBD1. CDR3 length equals 17 residues. Germline trimming cut 6 bases from V and 7 bases from J; bases unmatched to any gene: 17. This chain's CDR3 is CASSLRALTGRTEKLFF. For the CDR3, the DNA is TGTGCCAGCAGCCTCCGGGCCTTGACAGGGCGTACTGAAAAACTGTTTTTT.

This clonotype was seen many times. V is TRBV7-6 and J is TRBJ1-4; the match to TRBD1 covers 9 bases. The V and J ends lost 1 base and 4 bases, in that order; junction bases with no gene match: 4. The CDR3 sequence is 16 residues long. Germline CDR1 is SGHVS and CDR2 is FNYEAQ. For the CDR3, the DNA is TGTGCCAGCAGCTTAGTACAGGGGGCCCATAATGAAAAACTGTTTTTT. This sequence encodes CASSLVQGAHNEKLFF.

Points on this clonotype: A single base separates this from a much larger clone, so it may be a read error. The CDR3 here is CTSSPFTSAVLSYNEQFF. CDR3 nucleotides: TGTACCAGCAGCCCCTTCACCTCAGCGGTACTCTCCTACAATGAGCAGTTCTTC. The rearrangement uses TRBV13 and TRBJ2-1, with D tentatively TRBD2 (5 bases). This CDR3 has 18 residues. The germline V gene encodes CDR1 PRHDT and CDR2 FYEKMQ (reference sequence).